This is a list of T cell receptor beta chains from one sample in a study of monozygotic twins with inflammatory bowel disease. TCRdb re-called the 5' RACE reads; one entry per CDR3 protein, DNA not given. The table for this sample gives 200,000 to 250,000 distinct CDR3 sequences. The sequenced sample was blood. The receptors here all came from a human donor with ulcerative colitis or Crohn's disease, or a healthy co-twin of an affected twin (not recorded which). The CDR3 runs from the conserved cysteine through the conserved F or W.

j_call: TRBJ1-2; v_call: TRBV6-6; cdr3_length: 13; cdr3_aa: CASSYWAVDGYTF
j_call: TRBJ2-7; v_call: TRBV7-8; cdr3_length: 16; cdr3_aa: CASSLGRGRIAYEQYF
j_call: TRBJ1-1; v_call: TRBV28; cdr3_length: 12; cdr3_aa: CATTWLNTEAFF
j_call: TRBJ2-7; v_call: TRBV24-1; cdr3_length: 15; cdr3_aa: CATSDPGQGKYEQYF
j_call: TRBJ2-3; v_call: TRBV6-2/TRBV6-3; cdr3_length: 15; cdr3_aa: CASSFPGQGTDTQYF
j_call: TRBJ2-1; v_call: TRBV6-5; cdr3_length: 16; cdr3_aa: CASSYDGTSSYNEQFF
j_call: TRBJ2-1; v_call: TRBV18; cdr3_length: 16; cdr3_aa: CASSPGTSGTYNEQFF
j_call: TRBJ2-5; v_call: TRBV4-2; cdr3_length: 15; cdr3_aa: CASSQGSGYQETQYF
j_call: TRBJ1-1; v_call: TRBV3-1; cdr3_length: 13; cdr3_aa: CASSHRGGTEAFF
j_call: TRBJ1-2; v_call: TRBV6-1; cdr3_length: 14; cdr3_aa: CASREAAGNYGYTF
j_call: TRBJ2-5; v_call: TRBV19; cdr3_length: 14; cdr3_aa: CASSMREGPETQYF
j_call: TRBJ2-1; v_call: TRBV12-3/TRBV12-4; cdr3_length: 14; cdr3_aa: CASSLTTGQNEQFF
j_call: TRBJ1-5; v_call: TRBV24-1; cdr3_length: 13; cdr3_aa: CATRDRLDQPQHF
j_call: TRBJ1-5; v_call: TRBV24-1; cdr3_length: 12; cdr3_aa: CATSAPNQPQHF
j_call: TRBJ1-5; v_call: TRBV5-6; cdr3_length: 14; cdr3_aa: CASSTEQGNQPQHF
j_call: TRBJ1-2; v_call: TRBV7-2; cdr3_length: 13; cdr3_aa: CASSRPEYYGYTF
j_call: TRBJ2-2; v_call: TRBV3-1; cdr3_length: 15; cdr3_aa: CASSHGLAISGELFF
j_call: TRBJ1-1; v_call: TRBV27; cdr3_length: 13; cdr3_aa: CASGGIRDTEAFF
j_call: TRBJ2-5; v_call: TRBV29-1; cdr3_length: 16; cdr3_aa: CSVDPAPYRLQETQYF
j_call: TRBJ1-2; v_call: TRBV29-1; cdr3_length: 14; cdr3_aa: CSAEDPGEDYGYTF
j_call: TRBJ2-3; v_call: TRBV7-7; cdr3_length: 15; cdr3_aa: CASSPRQIWSDTQYF
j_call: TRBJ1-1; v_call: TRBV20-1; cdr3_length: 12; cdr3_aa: CSAPVGGTEAFF
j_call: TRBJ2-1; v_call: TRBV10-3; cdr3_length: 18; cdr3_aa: CAISGPVRRAETYNEQFF
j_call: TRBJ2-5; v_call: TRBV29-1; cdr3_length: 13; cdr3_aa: CSVLRGREETQYF
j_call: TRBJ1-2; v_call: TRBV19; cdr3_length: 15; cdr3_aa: CASSHRPDGNYGYTF
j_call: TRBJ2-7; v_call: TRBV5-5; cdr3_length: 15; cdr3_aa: CASSFLGQGAYEQYF
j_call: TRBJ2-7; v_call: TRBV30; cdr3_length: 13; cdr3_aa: CAYGDRGLYEQYF
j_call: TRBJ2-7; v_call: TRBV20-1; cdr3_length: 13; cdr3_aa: CSTRTGGFYEQYF
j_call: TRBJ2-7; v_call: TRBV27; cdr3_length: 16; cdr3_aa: CASSLSQRHSSYEQYF
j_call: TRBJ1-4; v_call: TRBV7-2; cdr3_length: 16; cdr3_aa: CASTRVLAGGHEKLFF
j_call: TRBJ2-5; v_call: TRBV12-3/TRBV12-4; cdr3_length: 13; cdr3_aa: CASSFRGQETQYF
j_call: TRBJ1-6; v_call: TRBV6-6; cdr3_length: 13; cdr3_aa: CASSPRDRSPLHF
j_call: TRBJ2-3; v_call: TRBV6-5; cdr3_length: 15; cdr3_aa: CASSLQIRYTDTQYF
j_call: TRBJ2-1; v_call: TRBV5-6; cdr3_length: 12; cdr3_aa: CASSYRENEQFF
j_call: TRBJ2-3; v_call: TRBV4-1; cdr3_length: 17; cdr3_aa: CASSQEGLAADTDTQYF
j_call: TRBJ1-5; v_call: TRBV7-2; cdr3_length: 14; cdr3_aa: CASSPISGNQPQHF
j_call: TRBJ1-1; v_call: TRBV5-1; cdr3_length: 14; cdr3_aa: CASSWGRMNTEAFF
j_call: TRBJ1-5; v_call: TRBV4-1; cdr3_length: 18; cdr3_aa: CASSQVVQGAFSNQPQHF
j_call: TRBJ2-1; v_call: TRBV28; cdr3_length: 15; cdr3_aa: CASSSDFLPYNEQFF
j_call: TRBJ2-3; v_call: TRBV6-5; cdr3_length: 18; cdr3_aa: CASSRRTRVAGGTDTQYF
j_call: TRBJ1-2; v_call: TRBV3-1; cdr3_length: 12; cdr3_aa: CASSQDVYGYTF
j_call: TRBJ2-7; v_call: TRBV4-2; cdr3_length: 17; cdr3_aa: CASSPPSEEPLPYEQYF
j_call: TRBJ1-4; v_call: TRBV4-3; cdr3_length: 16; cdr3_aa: CASSQDTTVNNEKLFF
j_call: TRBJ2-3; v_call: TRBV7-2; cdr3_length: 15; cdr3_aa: CASSPVAGAGDTQYF
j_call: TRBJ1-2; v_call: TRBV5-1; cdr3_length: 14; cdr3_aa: CASSLAGTGDGYTF
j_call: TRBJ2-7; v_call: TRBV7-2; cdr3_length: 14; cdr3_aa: CASILRVGFGEQYF
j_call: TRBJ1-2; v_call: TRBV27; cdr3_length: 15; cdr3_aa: CASSRDRTVLGGYTF
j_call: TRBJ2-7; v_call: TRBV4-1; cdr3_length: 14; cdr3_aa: CASSHPGTADEQYF
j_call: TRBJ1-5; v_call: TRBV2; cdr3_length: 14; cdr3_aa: CASSTALQAQPQHF
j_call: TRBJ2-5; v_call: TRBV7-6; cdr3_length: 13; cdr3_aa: CASSSALSETQYF
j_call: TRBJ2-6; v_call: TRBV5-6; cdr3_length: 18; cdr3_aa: CASSLAFDRAILTNVLTF
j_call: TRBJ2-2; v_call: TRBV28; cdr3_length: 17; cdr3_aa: CASSFMASGRNTGELFF
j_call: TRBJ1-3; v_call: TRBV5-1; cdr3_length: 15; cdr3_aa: CASSLGGISGNTIYF
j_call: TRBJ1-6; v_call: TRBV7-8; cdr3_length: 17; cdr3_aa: CASSPGTGASYNSPLHF
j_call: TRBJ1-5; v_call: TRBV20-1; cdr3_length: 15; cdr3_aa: CSARVVGGGRQPQHF
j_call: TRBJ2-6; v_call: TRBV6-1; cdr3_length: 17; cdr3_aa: CASSLPGRVSGANVLTF
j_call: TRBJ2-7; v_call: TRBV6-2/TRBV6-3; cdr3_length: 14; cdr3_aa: CASTRTSGSYEQYF
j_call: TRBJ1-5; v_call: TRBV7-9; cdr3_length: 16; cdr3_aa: CASPSPPGVSNQPQHF
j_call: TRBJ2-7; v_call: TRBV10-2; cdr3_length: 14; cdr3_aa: CASSESRPPYEQYF